The 16 T cell receptor beta chains in this list originate from one sample, sequenced in a study of T cells after yellow fever vaccination (dated 2019 in TCRdb). According to the study, the label for this sample's treatment or condition signals: live attenuated yellow fever vaccine strain. The library relied on 5' RACE. The sequencer listed for this sample is Illumina HiSeq 2500. TCRdb reprocessing: public reads trimmed at Q25 with fastp, clones called with MiXCR, in-frame beta chains kept. CDR3 protein sequences are deduplicated, and each keeps its most common genes and DNA. The sample table lists about 94,000 distinct CDR3 sequences, more than 7.5% of them with a count of one. Roughly 15% of the sample comes from the top ten. The specimen was CD8+ T cells not binding an NS4B(214-222) dextramer, sorted from PBMCs, collected less than 18 days after the first yellow fever vaccination. The sample's cell subset or site label is to be understood as: NS4B epitope dextramer-negative CD8 T cells. The receptors here all came from a man younger than 35 who received the YFV17D yellow fever vaccine.

V is TRBV5-1 and J is TRBJ1-1; 7 nucleotides align to TRBD1. This CDR3 contains 14 residues. In germline, CDR1 is SGHRS, CDR2 YFSETQ. V dropped 3 bases and J dropped 8; count of bases not matched to a gene: 10. The CDR3 reads CASSSVVQGEEAFF. For the CDR3, the DNA is TGCGCCAGCAGCTCCGTTGTTCAGGGGGAGGAAGCTTTCTTT.

In its sample, this clonotype was seen a few times. CDR3 amino acids: CASSQTSGGLNEQFF. In nucleotides, the CDR3 is TGTGCCAGCAGCCAAACTAGCGGGGGTCTGAATGAGCAGTTCTTC. The rearrangement uses TRBV4-2 and TRBJ2-1; TRBD2 aligns across 11 bases. The junction had 4 bases not matched to a gene; V was cut back by 2 bases and J by 7 bases. Germline assignment: CDR1 LGHNA and CDR2 YNFKEQ. CDR3 size: 15 residues.

Details on this clonotype: Compared with germline, one end of the junction differs, possibly owing to a read error. The chain carries TRBV4-2 and TRBJ1-6; possibly TRBD1 for D (6 bases). This CDR3 has 15 amino acids. Per germline, CDR1 LGHNA and CDR2 YNFKEQ. The CDR3 nucleotides read TGTACCAGCAGCCAAGATAACAGGGAGGATTCACCCCTCCACTTT. The encoded protein is CTSSQDNREDSPLHF.

The V call is TRBV4-3, the J call TRBJ1-1, with 7 positions matching TRBD1. The CDR3 is made up of 17 amino acids. Germline V gene data show CDR1 as LGHNA and CDR2 as YSLEER. V lost 1 base and J lost 2; bases outside the gene matches: 10. In DNA form, the CDR3 reads TGCGCCAGCAGCCAAGTTCCAGGGGGGGCAGGAAACACTGAAGCTTTCTTT. Encoded protein: CASSQVPGGAGNTEAFF.

This clonotype was observed a handful of times. The chain uses TRBV20-1 and TRBJ2-5, with D possibly TRBD2 on 5 matching bases. The CDR3 has 12 amino acids. Germline V gives CDR1 DFQATT, CDR2 SNEGSKA (reference sequence). The V and J ends lost 3 bases and 4 bases respectively, with 9 bases between them. CDR3 in DNA: TGCAGTGCTAGTCCGGGGAGAGAGACCCAGTACTTC. This encodes CSASPGRETQYF.

This clonotype has only a few counts. V is TRBV5-4 and J is TRBJ2-2; D may be TRBD1 (6 bases). Germline values: CDR1 SGHNT, CDR2 YYREEE (reference sequence). V was pared by 4 bases and J by 0 bases, with 13 bases between. The CDR3 spans 16 residues. CDR3 DNA: TGTGCCAGCAGCAAGGCGACAGGAGCGAACACCGGGGAGCTGTTTTTT. Its protein is CASSKATGANTGELFF.

The chain recombines TRBV6-1 with TRBJ1-4; D might be TRBD1 (6 bases). This CDR3 is 13 amino acids long. The V gene's germline CDR1 is MNHNS and CDR2 SASEGT. Trimming pared 1 base from V and 8 bases from J, leaving 8 bases between. CDR3 DNA sequence: TGTGCCAGCAGTGAAGTCAGGGGCGAAAAACTGTTTTTT. As protein: CASSEVRGEKLFF.

This chain links TRBV7-8 with TRBJ2-5; D perhaps matches TRBD1 (6 bases). The CDR3 runs to 14 residues. V lost 3 bases to trimming and J lost 3 bases, with 11 bases between them. The germline CDR1 and CDR2 sequences are SGHVS and FQNEAQ. The CDR3, as DNA: TGTGCCAGCAGCTTCTGGGCAGGGGAAGAGACCCAGTACTTC. Translating gives CASSFWAGEETQYF.

There are a few counts of this clonotype. The chain recombines TRBV7-8 with TRBJ2-2, with unresolved D. CDR3 length: 12 amino acids. Per germline, CDR1 SGHVS and CDR2 FQNEAQ. V was pared by 3 bases and J by 6 bases, with 5 bases between. This chain's CDR3 is CASSFRSGELFF. CDR3 DNA sequence: TGTGCCAGCAGCTTTCGGTCCGGGGAGCTGTTTTTT.

The gene calls are TRBV4-3 and TRBJ2-1; tentative D call: TRBD2 (7 bases). CDR3 size: 17 residues. In germline, CDR1 is LGHNA, CDR2 YSLEER. V lost 3 bases and J 4 bases, leaving 19 bases between the germline ends. The CDR3 region is CASSHGGGKEPYNEQFF. The CDR3, as DNA: TGCGCCAGCAGCCATGGCGGGGGCAAAGAGCCTTACAATGAGCAGTTCTTC.

This clonotype was found many times. This chain links TRBV5-1 with TRBJ2-1; D remains ambiguous. Germline V lookup: CDR1 SGHRS, CDR2 YFSETQ. CDR3 length: 13 amino acids. V was clipped by 7 bases and J by 8 bases, with 16 bases between them. The CDR3 sequence is CASARPESDEQFF. The CDR3 DNA sequence: TGCGCCAGCGCTAGACCCGAGTCGGATGAGCAGTTCTTC.

The V gene is TRBV24-1, the J gene TRBJ2-5; TRBD1 matches 7 bases. The CDR3 runs to 15 residues. V was clipped by 4 bases and J by 5 bases; unmatched bases: 9. The germline CDR1 and CDR2 sequences are KGHDR and SFDVKD. The CDR3 DNA sequence: TGTGCCACCAGTGACCAAAACAGGGGATGGGAGACCCAGTACTTC. This codes for CATSDQNRGWETQYF.

This clonotype was detected a few times. This chain joins TRBV4-3 and TRBJ2-7; possible D gene TRBD2, 7 bases. The CDR3 totals 17 residues. V was clipped by 1 base and J by 7 bases, with 23 bases between them. CDR1 and CDR2 from the germline V gene are LGHNA and YSLEER. The CDR3 DNA sequence: TGCGCCAGCAGCCAAGGAGGGGGGGCGGGCGGTTCTGGAGAGCAGTACTTC. The encoded protein is CASSQGGGAGGSGEQYF.

This clonotype was detected many times. This chain uses TRBV27 with TRBJ2-2, with D uncertain. The CDR3 totals 14 residues. CDR1 and CDR2 from the germline V gene are MNHEY and SMNVEV (reference sequence). V was shortened by 6 bases and J by 6 bases, with 14 bases between the two germline ends. The CDR3 nucleotides read TGTGCCAGCAGCCCCCCCAGCGTACCCGGGGAGCTGTTTTTT. It encodes CASSPPSVPGELFF.

V usage is TRBV7-6 and J usage is TRBJ2-1; 12 nucleotides agree with TRBD2. V gave up 5 bases and J gave up 0 bases; unmatched junction bases: 8. CDR3 length equals 18 residues. Germline V gene sequence: CDR1 SGHVS, CDR2 FNYEAQ. Written as DNA, the CDR3 is TGTGCCAGCAGCCTCACTAGCGGGGGGCCGAGCTCCTACAATGAGCAGTTCTTC. Its protein product is CASSLTSGGPSSYNEQFF.

The J gene is TRBJ2-5, the V gene TRBV7-9; 8 nucleotides match TRBD2. The CDR3 is made up of 16 amino acids. Looked up from germline, CDR1 is SEHNR and CDR2 is FQNEAQ (reference sequence). With V trimmed by 1 base and J by 4 bases, 8 bases remained unmatched. The CDR3 DNA sequence: TGTGCCAGCAGCTTAGGGTCAGCGGGGGTCACAGAGACCCAGTACTTC. This encodes CASSLGSAGVTETQYF.